This T cell receptor (beta chain) came from a study of spatial heterogeneity in lung cancer. Turning to the study itself: Raw reads contained each unique TCR and UMI combination more than ten times on average.

Using its own MiXCR run on the 5' RACE reads, TCRdb lists one record per CDR3 protein. In the table there are 10,000 to 13,000 distinct CDR3 sequences, over 6.5% of which are singletons. This clonotype appeared many times. The time point here: sample taken at primary tumor resection. TCRs were sequenced from unsorted whole RNA of tumor, nontumor lung or PBMC. Donors were fewer than 90 untreated early-stage non-small cell lung cancer patients. The germline V and J ends were trimmed by 7 bases and 6 bases, with 12 bases remaining between them. This CDR3 comprises 11 residues. From germline, CDR1 is DFQATT and CDR2 SNEGSKA (reference sequence).

The TCR originated in a male donor with early-stage non-small cell lung cancer. The sample was PBMCs, taken at surgery. The chain recombines TRBV20-1 with TRBJ1-2; D gene ambiguous. CDR3 sequence: CSGVRRDGYTF. CDR3 sequence (DNA): TGCAGTGGGGTTAGGCGGGATGGCTACACCTTC.